The 11 T cell receptor beta chains below all came from one sample that was sequenced in a study of OX40 agonist ivuxolimab in advanced cancers. TCRdb's table, derived via immunoSEQ multiplex PCR, lists solely in-frame clones and lacks some. The sample lists tens of thousands of clones; 90% to 95% were seen once. The sequencing used CD4+ or CD8+ T cells sorted from blood, collected in a trial of the OX40 agonist ivuxolimab. Receptors were obtained from an adult with an advanced solid tumor such as melanoma, head and neck, liver or kidney cancer.

The chain employs TRBV9 and TRBJ2-1; D is unclear. With 3 bases removed from V and 6 bases from J, the gap between germline ends came to 16 bases. The CDR3 runs 15 residues. The germline gives CDR1 SGDLS, CDR2 YYNGEE. The CDR3 sequence is CASSAPSDPFNEQFF. Written as DNA, the CDR3 is TGTGCCAGCAGCGCTCCCTCAGACCCATTCAATGAGCAGTTCTTC.

This clone was seen only once. V gene TRBV5-4 combines with J gene TRBJ1-1; D is undetermined. Looked up from germline, CDR1 is SGHNT and CDR2 is YYREEE (reference sequence). V lost 3 bases and J lost 1, with 7 bases in between. This CDR3 has 13 amino acids. The DNA for the CDR3 is TGTGCCAGCAGCTCGCAGAGGAACACTGAAGCTTTCTTT. This encodes CASSSQRNTEAFF.

This sequence joins TRBV27 and TRBJ2-1; D may be TRBD1 (7 bases). In germline, CDR1 is MNHEY, CDR2 SMNVEV (reference sequence). The V end was cut by 6 bases, the J end by 8 bases, with 11 bases between. This CDR3 spans 12 amino acids. CDR3 loop: CASRPRGDEQFF. The CDR3 DNA follows: TGTGCCAGCAGACCCAGGGGGGATGAGCAGTTCTTC.

The V call is TRBV13, the J call TRBJ2-1, with D unclear. Trimming took 4 bases from V and 8 from J, leaving 9 bases between them. The CDR3 length is 12 residues. From germline, CDR1 is PRHDT and CDR2 FYEKMQ (reference sequence). The CDR3 protein is CASSSQVHEQFF. Written as DNA, the CDR3 is TGTGCCAGCAGCTCGCAGGTGCATGAGCAGTTCTTC.

This sequence joins TRBV5-1 and TRBJ2-7; D tentatively fits TRBD1 or TRBD2 (7 bases each). Trimming removed 0 bases from V and 3 bases from J, with 13 bases in between. CDR1 is SGHRS, CDR2 YFSETQ, per germline. This CDR3 region has 15 residues. In DNA, the CDR3 is TGCGCCAGCAGCTTGGCCAGGGGGGGACACTACGAGCAGTACTTC. Protein: CASSLARGGHYEQYF.

This clone was found once. The chain joins TRBV7-2 to TRBJ2-7, with D possibly matching TRBD1 (6 bases). This CDR3 contains 16 residues. Trimming took off 1 base at V and 0 bases at J, with 13 bases between the two ends. CDR1 and CDR2 (germline): SGHTA, FQGNSA. For the CDR3, the DNA is TGTGCCAGCAGCTTAGACCGGGGACACCCCTCCTACGAGCAGTACTTC. Its protein is CASSLDRGHPSYEQYF.

This chain joins TRBV5-6 and TRBJ2-7; D remains ambiguous. CDR1 is SGHDT and CDR2 is YYEEEE in the germline V gene. V lost 0 bases and J lost 4, with 11 bases in between. There are 14 residues in the CDR3. In DNA form, the CDR3 reads TGTGCCAGCAGCTTGGGGTCGATCGAGTACGAGCAGTACTTC. Translated: CASSLGSIEYEQYF. The entire variable domain, with the rest obtained from reference TRBV5-6 and TRBJ2-7, is as follows: DAGVTQSPTHLIKTRGQQVTLRCSPKSGHDTVSWYQQALGQGPQFIFQYYEEEERQRGNFPDRFSGHQFPNYSSELNVNALLLGDSALYLCASSLGSIEYEQYFGPGTRLTVT.

The chain links TRBV5-6 to TRBJ2-7; a weak D match, TRBD1 (6 bases). The germline CDR1 and CDR2 sequences are SGHDT and YYEEEE. The CDR3 runs to 16 residues. V dropped 4 bases and J dropped 3 bases, with 20 bases sitting between them. The CDR3, as DNA: TGTGCCAGCAGCCTAACCCAGGGGTCTGTACTCTACGAGCAGTACTTC. Its protein is CASSLTQGSVLYEQYF.

This rearrangement joins TRBV10-1 to TRBJ1-5; 7 bases match TRBD1. CDR3 length equals 14 residues. Germline V gene data show CDR1 as WNHNN and CDR2 as SYGVQD (reference sequence). V shed 5 bases and J 7 bases; nucleotides not matched to a gene: 8. CDR3 in amino acids: CASSRQGQWQPQHF. DNA of the CDR3: TGCGCCAGCAGTCGACAGGGCCAGTGGCAGCCCCAGCATTTT.

CDR3 region: CASSQADSALNNEQFF. The CDR3 nucleotides are TGCGCCAGCAGCCAGGCCGACTCGGCCCTTAACAATGAGCAGTTCTTC. The V call is TRBV4-3, the J call TRBJ2-1, with D unclear. This CDR3 region has 16 residues. Per the germline V gene, CDR1 is LGHNA and CDR2 is YSLEER. Trimming cost V 3 bases and J 5 bases, with 17 bases left between them.

The J gene is TRBJ1-1, the V gene TRBV2, with D hard to call. Germline CDR1 is SNHLY and CDR2 is FYNNEI. The V gene lost 2 bases and the J gene lost 10 bases, with 20 bases spanning the gap. The CDR3 sequence is 15 residues long. The CDR3 bases are TGTGCCAGCAGTGAACTGGTGGCAGACCCAACGTCAGCTTTCTTT. This sequence encodes CASSELVADPTSAFF.